The sequence of this TCR beta chain was determined in a study of blood T cell repertoires in COVID-19. About the study: The samples span acute and convalescent COVID-19 from the United States, Italy and Spain. Nucleic acid was either cDNA or gDNA, and it came from T cells, B-cell-depleted T cells, or PBMCs.

In the authors' methods: Cell counts per sample came from amplifying reference gene primers. The repertoire was sequenced with immunoSEQ multiplex PCR; TCRdb's copy has only in-frame clones and lacks some. The V and J calls and clone size were taken over from that table, and D and trimming were inferred from the DNA. The sample yields about 88,000 clones, around three quarters seen once. V was clipped by 2 bases and J by 1 base; unmatched bases: 3. This CDR3 spans 15 amino acids. Germline CDR1 is MNHEY and CDR2 is SVGEGT. The source of this sequence is a woman aged 55-70 years in a cohort sampled during active or convalescent COVID-19. Sequencing input: peripheral blood. The chain combines TRBV6-2 or TRBV6-3 with TRBJ1-1; the match to TRBD1 covers 8 bases. This chain's CDR3 is CASSYGDRSNTEAFF. Written as DNA, the CDR3 is TGTGCCAGCAGTTACGGGGACAGGTCGAACACTGAAGCTTTCTTT.